These 18 T cell receptor beta chains originate from one sample sequenced in a study of blood T cell repertoires in COVID-19. Assay used: immunoSEQ multiplex PCR; TCRdb lists only in-frame clones, some missing. The table has some 170,000 clones, over 85% seen once. Sequenced input: peripheral blood. The receptors derive from a woman in her fifties or sixties with COVID-19, enrolled during active disease.

The rearrangement joins TRBV12-5 to TRBJ1-5; D uncertain. The length of the CDR3 is 15 residues. V lost 4 bases and J lost 2, with 12 bases in between. Germline V gene sequence: CDR1 LGHNT, CDR2 FRNRAP. The CDR3 DNA is TGTGCTAGTGGTTCTTACCCGGAGGGCAATCAGCCCCAGCATTTT. This sequence encodes CASGSYPEGNQPQHF.

The chain employs TRBV5-1 and TRBJ2-1, with TRBD2 identical over 8 bases. The CDR3 spans 17 residues. Germline V lookup: CDR1 SGHRS, CDR2 YFSETQ. V dropped 0 bases and J dropped 0; count of bases not matched to a gene: 5. The CDR3 bases are TGCGCCAGCAGCTTGGGCCCCGGGACTAGCTCCTACAATGAGCAGTTCTTC. This codes for CASSLGPGTSSYNEQFF.

The V gene is TRBV4-1, the J gene TRBJ2-5, with D unclear. The CDR3 is 13 amino acids. The V and J ends lost 1 base and 8 bases respectively, with 11 bases between them. In germline, CDR1 is MGHRA, CDR2 YSYEKL. CDR3 region: CASSQGMTETQYF. The DNA for the CDR3 is TGCGCCAGCAGCCAAGGAATGACTGAAACCCAGTACTTC.

The V and J genes are TRBV11-2 and TRBJ1-1; D ambiguous. Germline CDR1 is SGHAT and CDR2 is FQNNGV. Between the trimmed V and J ends, which lost 3 bases and 0 bases, there was a span of 8 bases. CDR3 size: 14 residues. The CDR3 DNA reads TGTGCCAGCAGCTTCAATTCGGTGAACACTGAAGCTTTCTTT. As protein: CASSFNSVNTEAFF.

The chain carries TRBV5-1 and TRBJ1-2; 9 bases map to TRBD1. V shed 3 bases, J shed 7 bases, and the junction held 4 bases outside the gene matches. The CDR3 sequence is 13 residues long. Germline CDR1 reads SGHRS; CDR2 reads YFSETQ. The CDR3 sequence is CASSWDRVVGYTF. The CDR3 DNA follows: TGCGCCAGCAGCTGGGACAGGGTTGTTGGCTACACCTTC.

The chain is built from TRBV7-9 and TRBJ2-3; 10 positions match TRBD1. The CDR3 consists of 16 residues. V lost 6 bases and J lost 2; bases outside the gene matches: 8. The germline CDR1 and CDR2 sequences are SEHNR and FQNEAQ (reference sequence). The CDR3: CASRPRQGANTDTQYF. The DNA for the CDR3 is TGTGCCAGCAGACCCCGACAGGGGGCGAACACAGATACGCAGTATTTT.

The chain carries TRBV7-5 and TRBJ1-5; TRBD1 is the table's D call, not checked against the DNA. TRBV7-5 is a known pseudogene. CDR3 length: 16 amino acids. This CDR3 reads CARSTTGAPPNQPQHF. The CDR3 DNA sequence: TGTGCCAGAAGCACGACAGGGGCACCTCCCAATCAGCCCCAGCATTTT.

In regard to this clone: The identical CDR3 is also encoded by other nucleotide sequences in the sample. V usage is TRBV9 and J usage is TRBJ2-3; no reliable D call. The germline CDR1 and CDR2 sequences are SGDLS and YYNGEE. The CDR3 has 13 amino acids. Trimming took off 2 bases at V and 1 base at J, with 5 bases between the two ends. For the CDR3, the DNA is TGTGCCAGCAGCGTGGCAGGCACAGATACGCAGTATTTT. Its protein product is CASSVAGTDTQYF.

The chain is built from TRBV30 and TRBJ1-4; tentatively, D is TRBD1 (5 bases). V lost 0 bases and J 7 bases, leaving 15 bases between the germline ends. Germline CDR1 and CDR2: GTSNPN and SVGIG (reference sequence). This CDR3 has 15 residues. The CDR3 nucleotides read TGTGCCTGGAGTGTAGGGCAGGGAATTTCTGAAAAACTGTTTTTT. Residues: CAWSVGQGISEKLFF.

The chain is built from TRBV24-1 and TRBJ1-5, with a possible D match to TRBD1 (6 bases). The CDR3 is 16 residues long. Germline CDR1 reads KGHDR; CDR2 reads SFDVKD. V was shortened by 0 bases and J by 6 bases, with 14 bases between the two germline ends. This CDR3 is CATSDLKGGTTQPQHF. CDR3 in DNA: TGTGCCACCAGTGATTTGAAGGGGGGGACCACTCAGCCCCAGCATTTT.

J is TRBJ2-1 and V is TRBV5-4; 8 bases fit TRBD2. CDR1 and CDR2 from the germline V gene are SGHNT and YYREEE (reference sequence). The CDR3 runs 15 residues. The V and J ends lost 4 bases and 5 bases, in that order; junction bases with no gene match: 8. CDR3 protein: CASSLTSGTDNEQFF. The CDR3 bases are TGTGCCAGCAGCCTTACTAGCGGAACCGACAATGAGCAGTTCTTC. The full variable domain, its missing parts supplied by reference TRBV5-4 and TRBJ2-1, is ETGVTQSPTHLIKTRGQQVTLRCSSQSGHNTVSWYQQALGQGPQFIFQYYREEENGRGNFPPRFSGLQFPNYSSELNVNALELDDSALYLCASSLTSGTDNEQFFGPGTRLTVL.

The chain combines TRBV7-9 with TRBJ2-1, with 8 bases aligning to TRBD2. CDR1 is SEHNR, CDR2 FQNEAQ, per germline (reference sequence). V gave up 5 bases and J gave up 0 bases; unmatched junction bases: 6. The CDR3 runs to 16 residues. The CDR3 sequence is CASSLSGGRSYNEQFF. The CDR3 DNA reads as TGTGCCAGCAGCCTAAGCGGGGGCCGCTCCTACAATGAGCAGTTCTTC.

This CDR3 is CASRTSGETQYF. The CDR3 DNA follows: TGTGCCAGCCGGACTAGCGGGGAGACCCAGTACTTC. The chain uses TRBV6-5 and TRBJ2-5; TRBD2 agrees at 11 bases. Unmatched junction bases numbered 1, after V lost 8 bases and J lost 5 bases. This CDR3 contains 12 residues. Per germline, CDR1 MNHEY and CDR2 SVGAGI.

The V and J genes are TRBV2 and TRBJ1-2; D is perhaps TRBD1 (5 bases). V lost 6 bases and J lost 2, with 13 bases in between. The germline V gene encodes CDR1 SNHLY and CDR2 FYNNEI. CDR3 length: 14 residues. CDR3 bases: TGTGCCAGCAGGGTCCGCGGGGGGAACTATGGCTACACCTTC. Its translation is CASRVRGGNYGYTF.

In nucleotides, the CDR3 is TGTGCCAGCAAGAGAGGGACAGTTAACACTGAAGCTTTCTTT. Its protein product is CASKRGTVNTEAFF. The chain joins TRBV25-1 to TRBJ1-1, with 7 bases lining up with TRBD1. The ends lost 7 bases at V and 2 bases at J; junction bases unmatched: 7. The CDR3 length is 14 residues. CDR1 is MGHDK and CDR2 is SYGVNS in the germline V gene.

The chain couples TRBV11-2 to TRBJ2-1; D not certain. Trimming cost V 2 bases and J 2 bases, with 4 bases left between them. The CDR3 length is 13 residues. CDR1 and CDR2 (germline): SGHAT, FQNNGV. CDR3 in DNA: TGTGCCAGCAGCTTACTAACCTACAATGAGCAGTTCTTC. This gives the protein CASSLLTYNEQFF.

This clone has only one observation. The chain links TRBV27 to TRBJ1-2, with D perhaps TRBD1 (5 bases). CDR1 and CDR2 from the germline V gene are MNHEY and SMNVEV (reference sequence). CDR3 size: 13 residues. V gave up 5 bases and J gave up 4 bases, with 11 bases separating them. This chain's CDR3 is CASSHTGSYGYTF. The DNA for the CDR3 is TGTGCCAGCAGTCACACAGGTTCCTATGGCTACACCTTC.

The chain recombines TRBV4-3 with TRBJ1-3; perhaps TRBD1 as D (5 bases). The CDR3 has 15 amino acids. The germline gives CDR1 LGHNA, CDR2 YSLEER. V lost 4 bases and J 2 bases, leaving 12 bases between the germline ends. The CDR3 DNA reads as TGCGCCAGCAGCCGCACCGGGGGGGCTGGAAACACCATATATTTT. Residues: CASSRTGGAGNTIYF.